One and the same sample provided the 3 T cell receptor beta chains below, sequenced in a study of T cell responses to AZD1222 COVID-19 vaccine. Some clones are missing from TCRdb's copy, which holds only in-frame ones; the method was immunoSEQ multiplex PCR. The data show fewer than 180,000 clones, roughly 90% seen once. This specimen consisted of peripheral blood, obtained 28 days after the second AZD1222 dose. The receptors were sampled from an adult who received the AZD1222 COVID-19 vaccine.

Here the CDR3 DNA reads TGTGCCAGCAGCCAGACAGGGGCATATAACTATGGCTACACCTTC. Its translation: CASSQTGAYNYGYTF. J is TRBJ1-2 and V is TRBV7-6; 8 nucleotides align to TRBD1. Trimming removed 5 bases from V and 1 base from J; junction bases left unmatched: 6. CDR1 and CDR2 from the germline V gene are SGHVS and FNYEAQ. CDR3 size: 15 residues.

This chain uses TRBV4-1 with TRBJ2-7, with unresolved D. The CDR3 runs to 15 residues. V lost 0 bases and J lost 3, with 12 bases in between. Germline V lookup: CDR1 MGHRA, CDR2 YSYEKL. The CDR3 DNA reads as TGCGCCAGCAGCCAAGATCTCCCTAGAGTCTACGAGCAGTACTTC. Translation: CASSQDLPRVYEQYF.

The chain recombines TRBV5-1 with TRBJ1-4, with D hard to call. The CDR3 consists of 14 residues. V gave up 3 bases and J gave up 0 bases, with 6 bases separating them. Per the germline V gene, CDR1 is SGHRS and CDR2 is YFSETQ. The CDR3, as DNA: TGCGCCAGCAGCTCCCAAGCAACTAATGAAAAACTGTTTTTT. Translating it yields CASSSQATNEKLFF. Full variable domain (remainder filled in from reference TRBV5-1 and TRBJ1-4): KAGVTQTPRYLIKTRGQQVTLSCSPISGHRSVSWYQQTPGQGLQFLFEYFSETQRNKGNFPGRFSGRQFSNSRSEMNVSTLELGDSALYLCASSSQATNEKLFFGSGTQLSVL.